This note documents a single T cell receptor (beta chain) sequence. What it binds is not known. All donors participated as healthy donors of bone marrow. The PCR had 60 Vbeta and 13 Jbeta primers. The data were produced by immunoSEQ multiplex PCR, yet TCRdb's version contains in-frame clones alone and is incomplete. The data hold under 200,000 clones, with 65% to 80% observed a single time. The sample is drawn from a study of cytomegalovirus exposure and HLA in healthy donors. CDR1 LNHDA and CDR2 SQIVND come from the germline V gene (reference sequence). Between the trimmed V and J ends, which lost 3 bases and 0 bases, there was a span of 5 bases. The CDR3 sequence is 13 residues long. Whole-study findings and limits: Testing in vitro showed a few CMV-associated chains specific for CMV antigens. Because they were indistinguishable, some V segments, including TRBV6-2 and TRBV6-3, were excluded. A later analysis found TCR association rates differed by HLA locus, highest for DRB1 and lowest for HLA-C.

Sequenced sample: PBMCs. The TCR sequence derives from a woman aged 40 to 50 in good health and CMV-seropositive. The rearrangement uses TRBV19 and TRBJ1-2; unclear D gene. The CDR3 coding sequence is TGTGCCAGTAGTATTATTCCTAACTATGGCTACACCTTC. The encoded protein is CASSIIPNYGYTF.